Each of the 4 T cell receptor beta chains below was sequenced from the same sample in a study of cytomegalovirus exposure and HLA in healthy donors. PCR used 60 Vbeta primers and 13 Jbeta primers. Libraries were prepared by immunoSEQ multiplex PCR; TCRdb keeps only in-frame clonotypes and omits some of them. The sample holds around 140,000 clones; over 80% are singletons and the top ten take roughly 2.9%. Sequenced: PBMCs. These receptors came from a woman aged 25 to 39 in good health and CMV-seronegative.

In this sample, this clone turned up once. The chain employs TRBV7-2 and TRBJ1-6; D gene uncertain. Trimming cost V 5 bases and J 7 bases, with 15 bases left between them. The CDR3 totals 15 residues. Germline CDR1 and CDR2: SGHTA and FQGNSA. DNA for the CDR3: TGTGCCAGCAGCCCCTCGTTACCTAAAAATTCACCCCTCCACTTT. Protein: CASSPSLPKNSPLHF.

DNA of the CDR3: TGTGCCAGCAGTTCAGGTCCGGGACAGGGGCGAGAGACCCAGTACTTC. Its translation is CASSSGPGQGRETQYF. The chain is built from TRBV28 and TRBJ2-5; 10 bases agree with TRBD1. Trimming removed 4 bases from V and 4 bases from J; junction bases left unmatched: 9. The CDR3 extends over 16 amino acids. The germline CDR1 and CDR2 sequences are MDHEN and SYDVKM.

This chain links TRBV27 with TRBJ2-1, with 10 bases matching TRBD2. This CDR3 spans 17 amino acids. The V segment lost 6 bases and the J segment 9 bases; nucleotides outside the gene matches: 17. The germline V gene has CDR1 MNHEY and CDR2 SMNVEV (reference sequence). The CDR3 sequence is CASREILLAGDGGEQFF. DNA for the CDR3: TGTGCCAGCAGAGAGATATTGCTAGCGGGAGATGGGGGTGAGCAGTTCTTC.

The rearrangement uses TRBV2 and TRBJ1-6; D is possibly TRBD1 (6 bases). V lost 6 bases and J 6 bases, leaving 15 bases between the germline ends. CDR1 is SNHLY, CDR2 FYNNEI, per germline. This CDR3 has 15 amino acids. CDR3 bases: TGTGCCAGCAGACCCCCGAGGGGGGGTAATTCACCCCTCCACTTT. It codes for CASRPPRGGNSPLHF.